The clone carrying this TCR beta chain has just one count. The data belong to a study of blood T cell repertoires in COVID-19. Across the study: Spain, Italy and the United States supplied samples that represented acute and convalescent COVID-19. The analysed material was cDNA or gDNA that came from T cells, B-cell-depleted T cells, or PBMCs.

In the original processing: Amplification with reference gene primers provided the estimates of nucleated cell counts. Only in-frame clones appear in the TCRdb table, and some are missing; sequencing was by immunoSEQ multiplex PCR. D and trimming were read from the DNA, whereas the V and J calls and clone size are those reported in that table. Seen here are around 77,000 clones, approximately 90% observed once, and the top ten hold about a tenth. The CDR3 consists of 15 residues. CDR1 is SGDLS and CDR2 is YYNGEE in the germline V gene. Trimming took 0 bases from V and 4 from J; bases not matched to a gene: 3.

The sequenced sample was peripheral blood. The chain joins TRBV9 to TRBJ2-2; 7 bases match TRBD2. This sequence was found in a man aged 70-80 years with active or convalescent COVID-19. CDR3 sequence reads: CASSVGGSGTGELFF. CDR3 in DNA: TGTGCCAGCAGCGTAGGCGGGAGTGGCACCGGGGAGCTGTTTTTT.